The entry that follows covers one T cell receptor beta chain sequence. TCRdb keeps only in-frame clones here, not all; method: immunoSEQ multiplex PCR. The table includes about 110,000 clones, over 75% detected once. Germline assignment: CDR1 MNHNY and CDR2 SVGAGI (reference sequence). CDR3 length equals 14 residues. Trimming removed 5 bases from V and 1 base from J; junction bases left unmatched: 2. The source of the sample is a study of OX40 agonist ivuxolimab in advanced cancers. Study-wide context: As their treatment, patients were administered ivuxolimab, an agonistic anti-OX40 (CD134) antibody. Aged about 20 to 80 with a mean of about 63 years, they were roughly 83% male.

The rearrangement uses TRBV6-6 and TRBJ1-5; 7 positions agree with TRBD1. Sequencing used CD4+ or CD8+ T cells sorted from blood, obtained in a trial of the OX40 agonist ivuxolimab. The source is an adult with an advanced solid tumor such as melanoma, head and neck, liver or kidney cancer. For the CDR3, the DNA is TGTGCCAGCAGTAGGGACAGAAGCAATCAGCCCCAGCATTTT. Its protein product is CASSRDRSNQPQHF.